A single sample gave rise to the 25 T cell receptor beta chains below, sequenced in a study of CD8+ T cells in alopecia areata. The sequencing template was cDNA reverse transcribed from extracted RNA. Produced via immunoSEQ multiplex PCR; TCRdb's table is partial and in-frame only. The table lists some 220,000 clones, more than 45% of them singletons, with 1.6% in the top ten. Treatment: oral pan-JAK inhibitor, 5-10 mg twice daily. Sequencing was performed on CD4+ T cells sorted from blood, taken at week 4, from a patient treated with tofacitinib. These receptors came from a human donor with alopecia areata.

The CDR3: CSVPFRGSTDTQYF. The CDR3 DNA follows: TGCAGCGTCCCTTTCCGGGGAAGCACAGATACGCAGTATTTT. The chain employs TRBV29-1 and TRBJ2-3; perhaps TRBD2 as D (5 bases). The CDR3 has 14 amino acids. V lost 6 bases to trimming and J lost 0 bases, with 13 bases between them. Germline values: CDR1 SQVTM, CDR2 ANQGSEA.

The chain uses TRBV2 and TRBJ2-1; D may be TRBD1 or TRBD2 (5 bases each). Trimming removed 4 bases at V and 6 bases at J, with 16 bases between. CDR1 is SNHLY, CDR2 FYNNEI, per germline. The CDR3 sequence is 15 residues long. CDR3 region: CASSAGAGNVNEQFF. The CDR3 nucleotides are TGTGCCAGCAGTGCCGGGGCGGGCAATGTCAATGAGCAGTTCTTC.

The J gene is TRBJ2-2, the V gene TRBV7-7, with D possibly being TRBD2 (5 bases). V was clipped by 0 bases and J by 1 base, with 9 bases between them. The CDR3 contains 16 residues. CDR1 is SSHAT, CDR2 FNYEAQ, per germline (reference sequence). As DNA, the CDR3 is TGTGCCAGCAGCTTAGCGATAGGACTGAACACCGGGGAGCTGTTTTTT. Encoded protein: CASSLAIGLNTGELFF.

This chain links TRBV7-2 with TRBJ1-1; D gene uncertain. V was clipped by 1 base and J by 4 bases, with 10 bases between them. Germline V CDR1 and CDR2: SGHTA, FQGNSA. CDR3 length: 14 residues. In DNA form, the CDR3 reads TGTGCCAGCAGCTTAGAGGGTTCGGTCACTGAAGCTTTCTTT. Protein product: CASSLEGSVTEAFF.

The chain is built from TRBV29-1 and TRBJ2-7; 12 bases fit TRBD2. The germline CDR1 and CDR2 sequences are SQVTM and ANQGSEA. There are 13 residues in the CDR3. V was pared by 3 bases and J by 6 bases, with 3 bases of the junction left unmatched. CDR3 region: CSVEQLAGGEQYF. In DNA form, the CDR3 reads TGCAGCGTTGAGCAACTAGCGGGGGGCGAGCAGTACTTC.

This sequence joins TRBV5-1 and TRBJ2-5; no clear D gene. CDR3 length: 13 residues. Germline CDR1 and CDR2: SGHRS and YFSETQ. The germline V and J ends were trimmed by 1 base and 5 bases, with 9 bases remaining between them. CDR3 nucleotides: TGCGCCAGCAGCTTGACGGAAGGGGAGACCCAGTACTTC. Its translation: CASSLTEGETQYF. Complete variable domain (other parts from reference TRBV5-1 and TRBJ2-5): KAGVTQTPRYLIKTRGQQVTLSCSPISGHRSVSWYQQTPGQGLQFLFEYFSETQRNKGNFPGRFSGRQFSNSRSEMNVSTLELGDSALYLCASSLTEGETQYFGPGTRLLVL.

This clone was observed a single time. For the CDR3, the DNA is TGTGCCAGCAGCTTTGTTGGGCAGCCCCAGCATTTT. It specifies CASSFVGQPQHF. This chain connects TRBV5-6 to TRBJ1-5; D unresolved. The germline V and J ends were trimmed by 2 bases and 7 bases, with 7 bases remaining between them. The CDR3 consists of 12 residues. Germline CDR1 is SGHDT and CDR2 is YYEEEE.

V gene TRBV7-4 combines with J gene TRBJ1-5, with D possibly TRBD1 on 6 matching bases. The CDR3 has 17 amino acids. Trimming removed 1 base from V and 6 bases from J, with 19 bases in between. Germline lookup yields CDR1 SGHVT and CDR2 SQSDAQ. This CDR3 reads CASSLGPTGLVSQPQHF. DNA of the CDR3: TGTGCCAGCAGCTTAGGCCCCACAGGGTTAGTTAGTCAGCCCCAGCATTTT.

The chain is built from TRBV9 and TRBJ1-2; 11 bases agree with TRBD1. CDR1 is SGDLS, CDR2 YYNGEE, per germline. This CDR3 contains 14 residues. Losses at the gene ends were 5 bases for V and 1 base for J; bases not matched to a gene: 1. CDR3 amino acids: CASRGQGDNYGYTF. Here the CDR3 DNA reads TGTGCCAGCAGGGGACAGGGGGATAACTATGGCTACACCTTC.

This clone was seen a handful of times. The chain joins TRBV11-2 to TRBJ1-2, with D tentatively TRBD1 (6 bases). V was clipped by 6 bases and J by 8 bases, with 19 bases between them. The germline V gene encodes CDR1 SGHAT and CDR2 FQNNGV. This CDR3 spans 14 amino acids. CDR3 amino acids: CASRSGAEDRGYTF. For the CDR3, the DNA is TGTGCCAGCAGGAGCGGCGCCGAAGACAGGGGCTACACCTTC.

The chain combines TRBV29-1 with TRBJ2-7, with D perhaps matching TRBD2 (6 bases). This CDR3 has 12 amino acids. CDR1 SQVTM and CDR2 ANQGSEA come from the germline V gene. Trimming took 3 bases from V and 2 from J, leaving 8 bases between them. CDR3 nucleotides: TGCAGCGTTGAGCGGGGACCCTACGAGCAGTACTTC. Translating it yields CSVERGPYEQYF.

CDR3: CASSLVAQGGETQYF. CDR3 in DNA: TGTGCCAGCAGCTTAGTGGCTCAGGGGGGAGAGACCCAGTACTTC. The rearrangement uses TRBV7-2 and TRBJ2-5; perhaps TRBD1 as D (7 bases). The length of the CDR3 is 15 residues. V was shortened by 1 base and J by 4 bases, with 13 bases between the two germline ends. From germline, CDR1 is SGHTA and CDR2 FQGNSA.

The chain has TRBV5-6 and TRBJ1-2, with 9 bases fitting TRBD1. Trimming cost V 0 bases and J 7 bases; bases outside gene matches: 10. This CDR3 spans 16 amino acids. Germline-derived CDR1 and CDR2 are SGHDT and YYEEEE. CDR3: CASSLGLRQGEGGYTF. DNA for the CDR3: TGTGCCAGCAGCTTGGGGCTTCGACAGGGGGAGGGTGGCTACACCTTC.

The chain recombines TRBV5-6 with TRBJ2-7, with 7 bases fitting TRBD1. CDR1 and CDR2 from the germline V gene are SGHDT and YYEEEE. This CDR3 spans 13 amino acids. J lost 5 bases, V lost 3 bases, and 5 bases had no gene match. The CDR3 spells CASSSGTVNEQYF. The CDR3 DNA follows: TGTGCCAGCAGCTCCGGGACAGTCAACGAGCAGTACTTC.

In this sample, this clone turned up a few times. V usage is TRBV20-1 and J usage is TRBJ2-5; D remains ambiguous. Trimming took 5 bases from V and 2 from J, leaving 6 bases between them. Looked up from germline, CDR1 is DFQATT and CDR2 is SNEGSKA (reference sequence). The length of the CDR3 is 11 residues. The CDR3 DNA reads TGCAGTGCTCAGAATCAAGAGACCCAGTACTTC. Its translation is CSAQNQETQYF.

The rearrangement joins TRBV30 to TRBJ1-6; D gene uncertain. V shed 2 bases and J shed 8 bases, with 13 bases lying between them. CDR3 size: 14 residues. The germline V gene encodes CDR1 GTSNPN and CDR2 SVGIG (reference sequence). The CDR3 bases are TGTGCCTGGAGTCCCCGGACCGTTCATTCACCCCTCCACTTT. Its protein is CAWSPRTVHSPLHF.

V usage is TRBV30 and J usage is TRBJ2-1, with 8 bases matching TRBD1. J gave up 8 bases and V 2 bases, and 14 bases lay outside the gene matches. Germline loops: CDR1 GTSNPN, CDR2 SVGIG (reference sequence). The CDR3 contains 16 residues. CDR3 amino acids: CAWSPKDRGSFDEQFF. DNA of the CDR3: TGTGCCTGGAGTCCGAAAGACAGGGGATCTTTCGATGAGCAGTTCTTC.

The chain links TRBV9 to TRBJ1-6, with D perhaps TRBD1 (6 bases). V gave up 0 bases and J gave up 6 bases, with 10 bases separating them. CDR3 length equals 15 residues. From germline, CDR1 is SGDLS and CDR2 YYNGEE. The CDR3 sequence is CASSVGQGGNSPLHF. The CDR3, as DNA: TGTGCCAGCAGCGTAGGGCAAGGGGGTAATTCACCCCTCCACTTT.

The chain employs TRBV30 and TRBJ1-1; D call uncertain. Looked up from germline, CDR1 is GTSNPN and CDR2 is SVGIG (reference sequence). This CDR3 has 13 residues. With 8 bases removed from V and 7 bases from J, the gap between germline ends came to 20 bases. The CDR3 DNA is TGTGCCGGGCGGGGTGAGAGGAACCTTGAAGCTTTCTTT. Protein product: CAGRGERNLEAFF.

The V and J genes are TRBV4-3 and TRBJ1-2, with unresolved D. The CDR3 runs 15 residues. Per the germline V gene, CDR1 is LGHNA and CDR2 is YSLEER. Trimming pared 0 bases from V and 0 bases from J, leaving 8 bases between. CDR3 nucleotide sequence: TGCGCCAGCAGCCAAGACCCCCCAGCTAACTATGGCTACACCTTC. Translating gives CASSQDPPANYGYTF.

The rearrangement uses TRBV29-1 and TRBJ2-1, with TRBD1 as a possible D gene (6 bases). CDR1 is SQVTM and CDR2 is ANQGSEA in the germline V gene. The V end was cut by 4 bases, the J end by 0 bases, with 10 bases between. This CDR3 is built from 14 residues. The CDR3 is CSVVGQSSYNEQFF. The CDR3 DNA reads TGCAGCGTTGTCGGACAGAGCTCCTACAATGAGCAGTTCTTC.

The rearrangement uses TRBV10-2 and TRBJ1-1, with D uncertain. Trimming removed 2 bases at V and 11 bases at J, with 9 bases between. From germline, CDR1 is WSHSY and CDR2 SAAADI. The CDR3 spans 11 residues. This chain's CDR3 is CASSEDQEAFF. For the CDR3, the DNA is TGCGCCAGCAGTGAGGACCAGGAGGCTTTCTTT.

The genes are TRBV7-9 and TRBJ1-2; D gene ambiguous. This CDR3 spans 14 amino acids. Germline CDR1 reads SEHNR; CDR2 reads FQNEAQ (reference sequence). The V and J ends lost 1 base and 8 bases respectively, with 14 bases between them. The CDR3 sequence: CASSLVGNQYGYTF. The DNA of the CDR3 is TGTGCCAGCAGCTTAGTGGGCAATCAATACGGCTACACCTTC.

In nucleotides, the CDR3 is TGCAGCGGAGGAGAGGCGTTAGAGTATTTT. Protein sequence: CSGGEALEYF. The rearrangement uses TRBV29-1 and TRBJ2-3; no definite D call. CDR1 is SQVTM and CDR2 is ANQGSEA in the germline V gene. V lost 7 bases and J 13 bases, leaving 15 bases between the germline ends. The CDR3 runs 10 residues.

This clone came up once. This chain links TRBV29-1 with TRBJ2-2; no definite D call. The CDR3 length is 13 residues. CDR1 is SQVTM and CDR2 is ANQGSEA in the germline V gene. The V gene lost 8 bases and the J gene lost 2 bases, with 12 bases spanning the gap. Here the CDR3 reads CSSKGSNTGELFF. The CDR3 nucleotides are TGCAGCTCCAAGGGCAGTAACACCGGGGAGCTGTTTTTT.